Listed here are 13 T cell receptor beta chains from one sample, sequenced in a study of blood T cell repertoires in COVID-19. Clones were sequenced by immunoSEQ multiplex PCR, and TCRdb holds only the in-frame ones, with some missing. The sample lists a few hundred thousand clones; 86% were seen once. Sequencing was carried out using peripheral blood. These TCRs come from a woman between 45 and 65 years old with acute or convalescent COVID-19.

On this clone itself: Compared with germline, one end of the junction differs, possibly owing to a read error. This chain links TRBV7-9 with TRBJ1-2; 7 positions agree with TRBD1. Germline V gene sequence: CDR1 SEHNR, CDR2 FQNEAQ (reference sequence). CDR3 length: 17 amino acids. CDR3 protein: CASSSPIDREPFHTSIF. The CDR3 DNA reads as TGTGCCAGCAGCTCCCCCATTGACAGGGAACCTTTCCACACATCCATTTTC.

In DNA, the CDR3 is TGTGCCAGCAGGACAGGGACGACCGCAAATCAGCCCCAGCATTTT. Protein product: CASRTGTTANQPQHF. This chain joins TRBV28 and TRBJ1-5, with 7 bases fitting TRBD1. The junction had 9 bases not matched to a gene; V was cut back by 6 bases and J by 4 bases. This CDR3 contains 15 residues. The germline gives CDR1 MDHEN, CDR2 SYDVKM.

This chain links TRBV15 with TRBJ2-7; the match to TRBD2 covers 12 bases. Germline trimming cut 2 bases from V and 2 bases from J; bases unmatched to any gene: 1. The CDR3 runs 15 residues. Germline V gene sequence: CDR1 LNHNV, CDR2 YYDKDF (reference sequence). The CDR3 spells CATSRRLAGAYEQYF. CDR3 DNA sequence: TGTGCCACCAGCAGAAGACTAGCGGGAGCCTACGAGCAGTACTTC.

The V call is TRBV21-1, the J call TRBJ2-7; the table assigns TRBD1, which was not confirmed against the DNA. TRBV21-1 is given as a pseudogene. The CDR3 is 14 residues long. Here the CDR3 DNA reads TGTGCCAGCAGCAAACGTGACAGGTACTACGAGCAGTACTTC. Encoded protein: CASSKRDRYYEQYF.

This clone was picked up one time. The chain couples TRBV5-1 to TRBJ2-1, with 10 bases identical to TRBD1. The CDR3 totals 14 residues. Per germline, CDR1 SGHRS and CDR2 YFSETQ. J was trimmed by 6 bases and V by 4 bases; bases with no gene match: 4. CDR3 sequence: CASSLGQGGNEQFF. In nucleotides, the CDR3 is TGCGCCAGCAGCCTCGGACAGGGGGGCAATGAGCAGTTCTTC.

The J gene is TRBJ1-3, the V gene TRBV5-4, with D possibly being TRBD1 (6 bases). Germline loops: CDR1 SGHNT, CDR2 YYREEE (reference sequence). The ends were cut back, 0 bases at V and 0 bases at J, with 13 bases in the middle. There are 17 residues in the CDR3. DNA of the CDR3: TGTGCCAGCAGCTTGGGGGGGCCCAGTCACTCTGGAAACACCATATATTTT. Translated: CASSLGGPSHSGNTIYF. Looking up the rest from reference TRBV5-4 and TRBJ1-3 gives the full variable domain: ETGVTQSPTHLIKTRGQQVTLRCSSQSGHNTVSWYQQALGQGPQFIFQYYREEENGRGNFPPRFSGLQFPNYSSELNVNALELDDSALYLCASSLGGPSHSGNTIYFGEGSWLTVV.

The genes are TRBV5-1 and TRBJ1-4, with D possibly TRBD1 on 6 matching bases. The CDR3 sequence is 18 residues long. Germline lookup yields CDR1 SGHRS and CDR2 YFSETQ. V dropped 3 bases and J dropped 0 bases, with 18 bases sitting between them. CDR3 in amino acids: CASSSTGTRTATNEKLFF. As DNA, the CDR3 is TGCGCCAGCAGCTCCACCGGGACAAGAACTGCAACTAATGAAAAACTGTTTTTT.

The chain combines TRBV6-2 or TRBV6-3 with TRBJ2-2; no firm D call. CDR1 is MNHEY, CDR2 SVGEGT, per germline. The CDR3 spans 13 residues. Trimming removed 5 bases at V and 1 base at J, with 5 bases between. The CDR3 sequence: CASSPLNTGELFF. The CDR3 coding sequence is TGTGCCAGCAGTCCATTGAACACCGGGGAGCTGTTTTTT.

Remarks on this clone: One end of the junction does not line up with germline, which may come from a read error. This chain joins TRBV28 and TRBJ2-7, with 7 bases matching TRBD1. Germline CDR1 reads MDHEN; CDR2 reads SYDVKM. CDR3 length: 14 residues. In DNA form, the CDR3 reads TGTGCCAGCAGTCCAGACAGGGACACGATCCTGACTCGCTTC. Encoded protein: CASSPDRDTILTRF.

In this sample, this clone turned up once. The J gene is TRBJ1-2, the V gene TRBV18, with D uncertain. The CDR3 runs 15 residues. The ends were cut back, 0 bases at V and 0 bases at J, with 8 bases in the middle. The V gene's germline CDR1 is KGHSH and CDR2 LQKENI. Written as DNA, the CDR3 is TGTGCCAGCTCACCACCCATGGGAGCTAACTATGGCTACACCTTC. Its protein is CASSPPMGANYGYTF.

The gene calls are TRBV30 and TRBJ1-1; D not resolved. The CDR3 has 13 amino acids. The V end was cut by 0 bases, the J end by 6 bases, with 11 bases between. Germline V CDR1 and CDR2: GTSNPN, SVGIG (reference sequence). The CDR3 region has the DNA TGTGCCTGGAGTGTAGGATCAGGCTCTGAAGCTTTCTTT. Its protein is CAWSVGSGSEAFF.

V usage is TRBV5-1 and J usage is TRBJ2-7, with 7 bases aligning to TRBD1. This CDR3 has 14 amino acids. V gave up 2 bases and J gave up 3 bases; unmatched junction bases: 5. Germline lookup yields CDR1 SGHRS and CDR2 YFSETQ. CDR3 sequence (DNA): TGCGCCAGCAGCTTACAGGGGAGTTTCTACGAGCAGTACTTC. Amino acids: CASSLQGSFYEQYF.

CDR3 protein: CASREGVNTEAFF. The CDR3 region has the DNA TGTGCCAGTAGGGAAGGGGTGAACACTGAAGCTTTCTTT. This chain links TRBV19 with TRBJ1-1; TRBD1 might be the D (5 bases). Trimming shortened V by 6 bases and J by 0 bases, and 8 bases separated the two germline ends. In germline, CDR1 is LNHDA, CDR2 SQIVND (reference sequence). The length of the CDR3 is 13 residues.